This passage covers 28 T cell receptor beta chains from one sample sequenced in a study of blood T cell repertoires in COVID-19. Repertoires were generated with immunoSEQ multiplex PCR, while TCRdb's copy carries only in-frame clones and drops some. This sample has roughly 250,000 clones, with 80% to 85% found just once. The sample was peripheral blood. The receptors come from a person between 65 and 79 years old with COVID-19, enrolled during active disease.

In this sample, this clone turned up a few times. J is TRBJ2-1 and V is TRBV11-2, with D hard to call. Trimming took 1 base from V and 8 from J, leaving 9 bases between them. CDR1 SGHAT and CDR2 FQNNGV come from the germline V gene. The CDR3 spans 13 residues. This CDR3 reads CASSLASGYEQFF. The CDR3 nucleotides read TGTGCCAGCAGCTTAGCTTCTGGCTATGAGCAGTTCTTC.

V gene TRBV9 combines with J gene TRBJ2-2; D gene uncertain. Germline CDR1 SGDLS, CDR2 YYNGEE. This CDR3 region has 13 residues. With 7 bases removed from V and 6 bases from J, the gap between germline ends came to 13 bases. For the CDR3, the DNA is TGTGCCAGCGGCAAGCTAGAGGCCGGGGAGCTGTTTTTT. Translating gives CASGKLEAGELFF. Variable domain in full (rest from reference TRBV9 and TRBJ2-2): DSGVTQTPKHLITATGQRVTLRCSPRSGDLSVYWYQQSLDQGLQFLIQYYNGEERAKGNILERFSAQQFPDLHSELNLSSLELGDSALYFCASGKLEAGELFFGEGSRLTVL.

V is TRBV4-1 and J is TRBJ2-7; 11 nucleotides agree with TRBD1. From germline, CDR1 is MGHRA and CDR2 YSYEKL. The CDR3 runs 15 residues. V lost 3 bases to trimming and J lost 6 bases; unmatched junction nucleotides: 7. CDR3 nucleotides: TGCGCCAGCAGCCACCACGGACAGGGGGCGAGCGAGCAGTACTTC. This codes for CASSHHGQGASEQYF.

The rearrangement links TRBV19 to TRBJ2-1, with D perhaps matching TRBD2 (5 bases). CDR1 is LNHDA, CDR2 SQIVND, per germline (reference sequence). Trimming left V 6 bases short and J 0 bases short, with 6 bases between. The CDR3 length is 13 residues. CDR3 in amino acids: CASSGVSYNEQFF. The DNA of the CDR3 is TGTGCCAGTAGCGGGGTCTCCTACAATGAGCAGTTCTTC.

This clone was detected once. V and J are TRBV19 and TRBJ2-1, with D possibly TRBD1 on 6 matching bases. Trimming pared 6 bases from V and 5 bases from J, leaving 20 bases between. The length of the CDR3 is 16 residues. The germline V gene has CDR1 LNHDA and CDR2 SQIVND (reference sequence). Here the CDR3 DNA reads TGTGCCAGTAGCCCCAGGGGACGAGCGGCTCACAATGAGCAGTTCTTC. The encoded protein is CASSPRGRAAHNEQFF.

The gene calls are TRBV5-1 and TRBJ2-5, with no clear D. Germline V gene data show CDR1 as SGHRS and CDR2 as YFSETQ. Trimming removed 2 bases at V and 9 bases at J, with 20 bases between. The CDR3 is 15 residues long. CDR3 DNA sequence: TGCGCCAGCAGCTTAAATGCGGTCGGGTCCGCCGCCCAGTACTTC. Encoded protein: CASSLNAVGSAAQYF.

The V gene is TRBV27, the J gene TRBJ1-5; 8 positions agree with TRBD1. This CDR3 contains 15 residues. V lost 6 bases, J lost 3 bases, and 7 bases stayed unmatched. Germline V gene sequence: CDR1 MNHEY, CDR2 SMNVEV (reference sequence). The CDR3 coding sequence is TGTGCCAGCAGCAGCATGACAGGGGTCAATCAGCCCCAGCATTTT. It yields the protein CASSSMTGVNQPQHF.

The chain combines TRBV7-9 with TRBJ2-1; the match to TRBD2 covers 9 bases. The CDR3 consists of 16 residues. Germline lookup yields CDR1 SEHNR and CDR2 FQNEAQ (reference sequence). Trimming at V came to 7 bases and at J to 7 bases, leaving 14 bases not matched to a gene. The CDR3, as DNA: TGTGCCAGCACACCACTCATAGCGGGAGTCGATAATGAGCAGTTCTTC. Protein sequence: CASTPLIAGVDNEQFF.

The chain recombines TRBV21-1 with TRBJ1-6; TRBD1, as called in the table, went unchecked against the DNA. TRBV21-1 is a pseudogene segment. This CDR3 region has 13 residues. The CDR3 region has the DNA TGTGCCAGCAGCAGCAGGGTTTATTCACCCCTCCACTTT. This encodes CASSSRVYSPLHF.

In its sample, this clone was seen once. The chain employs TRBV4-1 and TRBJ1-3; 7 positions agree with TRBD1. Unmatched junction bases numbered 13, after V lost 3 bases and J lost 8 bases. Germline V gene lookup returns CDR1 MGHRA and CDR2 YSYEKL. The CDR3 contains 16 residues. CDR3 nucleotide sequence: TGCGCCAGCAGCCACTACACTCGCCGACAGGGTGACACCATATATTTT. As protein: CASSHYTRRQGDTIYF.

The V gene is TRBV18, the J gene TRBJ2-2; TRBD1 aligns across 7 bases. CDR3 length: 14 residues. Germline values: CDR1 KGHSH, CDR2 LQKENI. V was pared by 4 bases and J by 6 bases, with 5 bases of the junction left unmatched. CDR3 sequence reads: CASSQGARSGELFF. The CDR3 DNA reads as TGTGCCAGCTCACAGGGGGCACGCTCCGGGGAGCTGTTTTTT.

This clone was detected once. The chain recombines TRBV2 with TRBJ1-5, with D hard to call. The CDR3 contains 14 residues. Germline V gives CDR1 SNHLY, CDR2 FYNNEI. The ends were cut back, 5 bases at V and 6 bases at J, with 14 bases in the middle. CDR3 region: CASSPEGFSQPQHF. Written as DNA, the CDR3 is TGTGCCAGCAGTCCGGAGGGTTTTTCTCAGCCCCAGCATTTT.

V gene TRBV12-3 or TRBV12-4 combines with J gene TRBJ2-3; D is perhaps TRBD2 (5 bases). The length of the CDR3 is 13 residues. Trimming pared 6 bases from V and 1 base from J, leaving 8 bases between. The CDR3 DNA reads as TGTGCCAGCAGGGAGGTTGGCACAGATACGCAGTATTTT. Protein sequence: CASREVGTDTQYF.

The chain links TRBV7-9 to TRBJ1-4; D might be TRBD1 (5 bases). From germline, CDR1 is SEHNR and CDR2 FQNEAQ (reference sequence). The CDR3 consists of 15 residues. Trimming shortened V by 1 base and J by 4 bases, and 10 bases separated the two germline ends. Here the CDR3 DNA reads TGTGCCAGCAGCTTAGGTTCAGGGATTAATGAAAAACTGTTTTTT. It is translated as CASSLGSGINEKLFF.

The chain links TRBV5-6 to TRBJ2-7; TRBD1 aligns across 10 bases. The V segment lost 7 bases and the J segment 1 base; nucleotides outside the gene matches: 8. CDR1 SGHDT and CDR2 YYEEEE come from the germline V gene. The CDR3 is 15 residues long. For the CDR3, the DNA is TGTGCCAGCTCACGGGACAGGGGTTTTTCCTACGAGCAGTACTTC. This codes for CASSRDRGFSYEQYF.

The sample holds a few counts of this clone. In nucleotides, the CDR3 is TGTGCCAGTAGTCCCCGGACAGGAGAAAAGAGGGGGGAGCAGTACTTC. This sequence encodes CASSPRTGEKRGEQYF. This rearrangement joins TRBV19 to TRBJ2-7; 7 positions match TRBD1. Losses at the gene ends were 5 bases for V and 7 bases for J; bases not matched to a gene: 17. The CDR3 runs 16 residues. Looked up from germline, CDR1 is LNHDA and CDR2 is SQIVND (reference sequence).

V and J are TRBV19 and TRBJ2-2; D is uncertain. The germline V gene encodes CDR1 LNHDA and CDR2 SQIVND (reference sequence). Trimming shortened V by 0 bases and J by 1 base, and 6 bases separated the two germline ends. CDR3 length: 15 amino acids. CDR3 nucleotide sequence: TGTGCCAGTAGTATAGATCTTAGGAACACCGGGGAGCTGTTTTTT. Its protein product is CASSIDLRNTGELFF.

V and J are TRBV11-3 and TRBJ2-1, with 8 bases matching TRBD2. The junction had 6 bases not matched to a gene; V was cut back by 3 bases and J by 5 bases. The CDR3 loop spans 15 amino acids. Per germline, CDR1 SGHNT and CDR2 YENEEA. DNA of the CDR3: TGTGCCAGCAGCTTGTACGGGGGGGCCCACAATGAGCAGTTCTTC. It specifies CASSLYGGAHNEQFF.

This clone appeared a single time. The chain combines TRBV6-2 or TRBV6-3 with TRBJ2-7, with TRBD2 matching over 10 bases. The CDR3 covers 15 residues. V dropped 6 bases and J dropped 5; count of bases not matched to a gene: 10. CDR1 is MNHEY and CDR2 is SVGEGT in the germline V gene. CDR3 region: CASRPSGSRFNEQYF. The CDR3 region has the DNA TGTGCCAGCAGACCTAGCGGGAGCCGGTTCAACGAGCAGTACTTC.

The V call is TRBV7-2, the J call TRBJ2-3; 8 bases fit TRBD2. The CDR3 sequence is 16 residues long. Germline CDR1 reads SGHTA; CDR2 reads FQGNSA. Germline trimming cut 1 base from V and 4 bases from J; bases unmatched to any gene: 7. The CDR3 nucleotides are TGTGCCAGCAGCTTAGTTGAGCGGGGGTGGGCAGATACGCAGTATTTT. Amino acid sequence: CASSLVERGWADTQYF. The whole variable domain, remainder taken from reference TRBV7-2 and TRBJ2-3, is GAGVSQSPSNKVTEKGKDVELRCDPISGHTALYWYRQSLGQGLEFLIYFQGNSAPDKSGLPSDRFSAERTGGSVSTLTIQRTQQEDSAVYLCASSLVERGWADTQYFGPGTRLTVL.

CDR3: CASSDNYHGGELFF. The CDR3 coding sequence is TGTGCCAGCAGTGACAATTATCACGGCGGGGAGCTGTTTTTT. J is TRBJ2-2 and V is TRBV9; no clear D. The CDR3 sequence is 14 residues long. Trimming pared 5 bases from V and 7 bases from J, leaving 15 bases between. CDR1 and CDR2 from the germline V gene are SGDLS and YYNGEE.

The CDR3 sequence is CASNTGEASYNSPLHF. CDR3 nucleotide sequence: TGTGCCAGCAACACGGGGGAGGCCTCCTATAATTCACCCCTCCACTTT. The chain uses TRBV5-6 and TRBJ1-6; weak D call: TRBD1 (5 bases). CDR3 length equals 16 residues. Germline V gives CDR1 SGHDT, CDR2 YYEEEE. Deletions cut 6 bases from V and 0 bases from J, with 13 bases between. Combining the CDR3 with reference TRBV5-6 and TRBJ1-6 gives the whole variable domain DAGVTQSPTHLIKTRGQQVTLRCSPKSGHDTVSWYQQALGQGPQFIFQYYEEEERQRGNFPDRFSGHQFPNYSSELNVNALLLGDSALYLCASNTGEASYNSPLHFGNGTRLTVT.

The chain combines TRBV29-1 with TRBJ2-7, with D possibly TRBD2 on 6 matching bases. Germline V gene sequence: CDR1 SQVTM, CDR2 ANQGSEA. V was pared by 6 bases and J by 6 bases, with 12 bases between. There are 11 residues in the CDR3. The chain's CDR3 is CSVQGGGEQYF. The DNA of the CDR3 is TGCAGCGTCCAGGGAGGCGGCGAGCAGTACTTC.

V gene TRBV7-2 combines with J gene TRBJ2-1, with a weak D call TRBD2 (5 bases). V lost 0 bases, J lost 9 bases, and 9 bases lay in between. CDR1 is SGHTA and CDR2 is FQGNSA in the germline V gene. The CDR3 length is 13 residues. The CDR3: CASSLAVAGEQFF. The CDR3 coding sequence is TGTGCCAGCAGCTTAGCAGTTGCGGGTGAGCAGTTCTTC.

The table lists this clone with a few counts. J is TRBJ1-5 and V is TRBV27, with 7 bases identical to TRBD1. This CDR3 comprises 15 residues. CDR1 and CDR2 from the germline V gene are MNHEY and SMNVEV (reference sequence). The V gene end was trimmed by 8 bases and the J gene end by 4 bases; junction bases not matched to a gene: 11. CDR3 bases: TGTGCCAGCCGGAGTGGGGGACAGCCTAATCAGCCCCAGCATTTT. Its translation: CASRSGGQPNQPQHF.

Only a few counts were recorded for this clone. The CDR3 bases are TGTGCCAGCAGCTTGACTAGCGGGAACCAAGAGACCCAGTACTTC. Its translation is CASSLTSGNQETQYF. The rearrangement uses TRBV5-6 and TRBJ2-5, with 10 positions matching TRBD2. From germline, CDR1 is SGHDT and CDR2 YYEEEE. The CDR3 spans 15 residues. Trimming at V came to 1 base and at J to 0 bases, leaving 0 bases not matched to a gene.

This clone was detected a few times. The chain combines TRBV7-9 with TRBJ2-5; TRBD1 matches 7 bases. The CDR3 runs to 15 residues. V was pared by 5 bases and J by 2 bases, with 8 bases of the junction left unmatched. From germline, CDR1 is SEHNR and CDR2 FQNEAQ (reference sequence). CDR3 bases: TGTGCCAGCAGCATGAGACAGGGCATACAAGAGACCCAGTACTTC. Its protein product is CASSMRQGIQETQYF.

V is TRBV19 and J is TRBJ2-3; 7 positions agree with TRBD2. The germline V gene has CDR1 LNHDA and CDR2 SQIVND (reference sequence). The ends lost 3 bases at V and 2 bases at J; junction bases unmatched: 5. The CDR3 spans 15 residues. CDR3 sequence: CASSITSADTDTQYF. The CDR3 DNA reads TGTGCCAGTAGTATTACTAGCGCCGACACAGATACGCAGTATTTT.